This is a list of T cell receptor beta chains from one sample in a study of beta chain features in type 1 diabetes. Sequencing was performed with immunoSEQ multiplex PCR; in TCRdb, only in-frame clones are kept and a portion is missing. The sample yields about 160,000 clones, just over 8% seen once. The sample was central memory CD4+ T cells from blood. Receptors originate from a woman aged 18-30 years with type 1 diabetes. Both conserved end residues are part of each CDR3. The D gene is left open where the match is weak. Not all rows give a size; the values are once, few, many and, for expanded clones, a class.

D	size	V	J	CDR3	DNA
TRBD1	NA	TRBV11-2	TRBJ2-7	CASSSGQGNEQYF	TGTGCCAGCAGCTCGGGACAGGGAAACGAGCAGTACTTC
NA	NA	TRBV15	TRBJ2-1	CATSRDPGYEQFF	TGTGCCACCAGCAGAGATCCGGGGTATGAGCAGTTCTTC
TRBD2	NA	TRBV29-1	TRBJ2-1	CSALLSGGDNEQFF	TGCAGCGCCTTACTTAGCGGGGGGGACAATGAGCAGTTCTTC
NA	few	TRBV19	TRBJ1-5	CASRMGGASNQPQHF	TGTGCCAGTAGAATGGGGGGGGCGAGCAATCAGCCCCAGCATTTT
TRBD2	NA	TRBV4-2	TRBJ2-1	CASSQDPTSNGRNEQFF	TGTGCCAGCAGCCAAGATCCGACTAGCAACGGTCGGAATGAGCAGTTCTTC
NA	few	TRBV28	TRBJ1-2	CASSLSSTVYGYTF	TGTGCCAGCAGTTTATCTTCGACAGTTTATGGCTACACCTTC
TRBD2	few	TRBV5-1	TRBJ2-1	CASTLAGGYNEQFF	TGCGCCAGCACCCTTGCGGGGGGGTACAATGAGCAGTTCTTC
TRBD2	NA	TRBV7-2	TRBJ2-7	CASALAGGPYEQYF	TGTGCCAGCGCCTTAGCGGGAGGGCCGTACGAGCAGTACTTC
TRBD2	NA	TRBV7-8	TRBJ2-1	CASSGRTRRYNEQFF	TGTGCCAGCTCCGGGAGGACCCGCAGGTACAATGAGCAGTTCTTC
NA	few	TRBV10-3	TRBJ1-3	CASSGVQESSGNTIYF	TGTGCCTCTAGCGGGGTACAAGAGAGCTCTGGAAACACCATATATTTT
NA	once	TRBV4-3	TRBJ2-5	CASSQEARGWETQYF	TGCGCCAGCAGCCAAGAGGCTCGGGGGTGGGAGACCCAGTACTTC
NA	NA	TRBV29-1	TRBJ2-7	CSVEVFRGGYEQYF	TGCAGCGTTGAAGTTTTCCGAGGAGGCTACGAGCAGTACTTC
TRBD2	NA	TRBV13	TRBJ2-5	CASSLPSSGSGETQYF	TGTGCCAGCAGCTTACCTTCTAGCGGGAGTGGAGAGACCCAGTACTTC
TRBD1	once	TRBV7-2	TRBJ2-7	CASSQLPGQGAYEQYF	TGTGCCAGCAGCCAGCTTCCGGGACAGGGCGCCTACGAGCAGTACTTC
TRBD1	few	TRBV27	TRBJ2-2	CASSLKDRTAGELFF	TGTGCCAGCAGTTTAAAGGACAGGACGGCCGGGGAGCTGTTTTTT
NA	few	TRBV5-1	TRBJ1-2	CASSSRPANYGYTF	TGCGCCAGCAGCTCGCGCCCGGCTAACTATGGCTACACCTTC
NA	few	TRBV18	TRBJ2-3	CASSPVLAGTDTQYF	TGTGCCAGCTCACCGGTCCTAGCTGGCACAGATACGCAGTATTTT
TRBD2	NA	TRBV5-1	TRBJ2-5	CASSRGTSGRAGETQYF	TGCGCCAGCTCCAGAGGGACTAGCGGGAGGGCCGGGGAGACCCAGTACTTC
TRBD2	few	TRBV2	TRBJ2-1	CASSEAGGGVDEQFF	TGTGCCAGCAGTGAAGCAGGCGGGGGGGTGGATGAGCAGTTCTTC
NA	NA	TRBV28	TRBJ2-7	CASSPSVLNEQYF	TGTGCCAGCAGCCCCTCGGTCCTAAACGAGCAGTACTTC